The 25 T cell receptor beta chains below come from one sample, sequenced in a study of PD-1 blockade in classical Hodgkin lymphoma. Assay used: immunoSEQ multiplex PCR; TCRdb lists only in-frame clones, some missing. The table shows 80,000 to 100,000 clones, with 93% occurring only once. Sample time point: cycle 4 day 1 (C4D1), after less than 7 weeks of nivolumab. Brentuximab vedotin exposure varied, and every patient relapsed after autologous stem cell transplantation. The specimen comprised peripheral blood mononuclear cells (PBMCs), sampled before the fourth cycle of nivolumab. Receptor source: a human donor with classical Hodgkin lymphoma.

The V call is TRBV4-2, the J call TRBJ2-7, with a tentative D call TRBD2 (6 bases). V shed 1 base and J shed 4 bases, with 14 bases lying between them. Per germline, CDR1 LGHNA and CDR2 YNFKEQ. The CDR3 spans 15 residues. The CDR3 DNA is TGTGCCAGCAGCCAAGTTGGTAGCGGAGTATACGAGCAGTACTTC. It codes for CASSQVGSGVYEQYF.

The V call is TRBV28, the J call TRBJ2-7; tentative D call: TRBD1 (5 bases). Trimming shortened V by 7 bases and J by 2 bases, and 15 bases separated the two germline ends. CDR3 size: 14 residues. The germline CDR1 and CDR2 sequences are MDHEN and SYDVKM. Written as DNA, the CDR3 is TGTGCCAGCATGGTAGCAGGGTCTACCTACGAGCAGTACTTC. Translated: CASMVAGSTYEQYF.

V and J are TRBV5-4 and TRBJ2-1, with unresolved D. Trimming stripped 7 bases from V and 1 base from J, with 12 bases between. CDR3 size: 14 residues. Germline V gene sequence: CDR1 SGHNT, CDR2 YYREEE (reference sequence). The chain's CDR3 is CASPHSESYNEQFF. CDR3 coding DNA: TGTGCCAGCCCCCACTCCGAATCCTACAATGAGCAGTTCTTC.

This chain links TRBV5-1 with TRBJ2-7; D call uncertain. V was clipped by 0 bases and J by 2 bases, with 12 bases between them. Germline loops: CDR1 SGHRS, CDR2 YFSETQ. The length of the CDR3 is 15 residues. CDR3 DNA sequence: TGCGCCAGCAGCTTGGGCCAGAAAGGGACCTACGAGCAGTACTTC. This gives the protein CASSLGQKGTYEQYF. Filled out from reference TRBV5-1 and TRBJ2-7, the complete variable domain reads KAGVTQTPRYLIKTRGQQVTLSCSPISGHRSVSWYQQTPGQGLQFLFEYFSETQRNKGNFPGRFSGRQFSNSRSEMNVSTLELGDSALYLCASSLGQKGTYEQYFGPGTRLTVT.

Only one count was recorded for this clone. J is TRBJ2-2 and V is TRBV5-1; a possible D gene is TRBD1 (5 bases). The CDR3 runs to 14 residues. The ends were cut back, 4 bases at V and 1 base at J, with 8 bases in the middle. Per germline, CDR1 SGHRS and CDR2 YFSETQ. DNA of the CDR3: TGCGCCAGCAGCACCGGACAGAACACCGGGGAGCTGTTTTTT. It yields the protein CASSTGQNTGELFF.

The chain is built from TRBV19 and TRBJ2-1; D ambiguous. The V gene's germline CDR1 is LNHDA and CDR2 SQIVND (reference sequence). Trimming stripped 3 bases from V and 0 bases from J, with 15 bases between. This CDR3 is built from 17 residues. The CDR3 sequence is CASSISTSRISYNEQFF. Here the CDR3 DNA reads TGTGCCAGTAGTATCTCTACGTCCCGGATCTCCTACAATGAGCAGTTCTTC.

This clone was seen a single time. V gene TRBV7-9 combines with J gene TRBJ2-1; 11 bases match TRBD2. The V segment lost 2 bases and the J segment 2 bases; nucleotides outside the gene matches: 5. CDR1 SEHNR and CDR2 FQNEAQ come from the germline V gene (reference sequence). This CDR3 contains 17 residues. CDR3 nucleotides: TGTGCCAGCAGCTTAAGGACTAGCGGGCAGCCCTACAATGAGCAGTTCTTC. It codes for CASSLRTSGQPYNEQFF.

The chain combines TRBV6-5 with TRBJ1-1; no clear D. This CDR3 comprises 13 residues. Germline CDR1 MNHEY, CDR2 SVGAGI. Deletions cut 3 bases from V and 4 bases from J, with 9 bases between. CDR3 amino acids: CASSYTEVTEAFF. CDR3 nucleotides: TGTGCCAGCAGTTATACCGAGGTCACTGAAGCTTTCTTT.

The CDR3, as DNA: TGTGCCAGCAGTGAGCAAGCGGGAGAGGGGGAGACCCAGTACTTC. It yields the protein CASSEQAGEGETQYF. This sequence joins TRBV6-4 and TRBJ2-5, with 8 nucleotides matching TRBD2. The CDR3 is 15 residues long. Per the germline V gene, CDR1 is MRHNA and CDR2 is SNTAGT. Losses at the gene ends were 3 bases for V and 5 bases for J; bases not matched to a gene: 8.

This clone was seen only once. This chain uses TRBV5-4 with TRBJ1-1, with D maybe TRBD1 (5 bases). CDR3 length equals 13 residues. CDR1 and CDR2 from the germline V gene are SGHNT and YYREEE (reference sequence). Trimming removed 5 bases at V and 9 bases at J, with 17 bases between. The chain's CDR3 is CASRLTSGAKAFF. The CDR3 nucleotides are TGTGCCAGCAGGTTGACAAGCGGGGCGAAAGCTTTCTTT. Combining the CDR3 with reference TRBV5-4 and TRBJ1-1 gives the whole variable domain ETGVTQSPTHLIKTRGQQVTLRCSSQSGHNTVSWYQQALGQGPQFIFQYYREEENGRGNFPPRFSGLQFPNYSSELNVNALELDDSALYLCASRLTSGAKAFFGQGTRLTVV.

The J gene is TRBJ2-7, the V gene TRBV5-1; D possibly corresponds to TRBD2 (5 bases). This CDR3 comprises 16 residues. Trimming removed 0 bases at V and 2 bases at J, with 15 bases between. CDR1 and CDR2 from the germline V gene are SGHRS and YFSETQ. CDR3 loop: CASSLVGASPTYEQYF. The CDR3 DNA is TGCGCCAGCAGCTTGGTGGGAGCTTCCCCTACCTACGAGCAGTACTTC. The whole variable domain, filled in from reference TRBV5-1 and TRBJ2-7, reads KAGVTQTPRYLIKTRGQQVTLSCSPISGHRSVSWYQQTPGQGLQFLFEYFSETQRNKGNFPGRFSGRQFSNSRSEMNVSTLELGDSALYLCASSLVGASPTYEQYFGPGTRLTVT.

CDR3 sequence reads: CASSGRGTGELFF. The DNA of the CDR3 is TGTGCCAGCAGTGGCCGTGGCACCGGGGAGCTGTTTTTT. The genes are TRBV2 and TRBJ2-2, with no clear D. Deletions cut 4 bases from V and 4 bases from J, with 7 bases between. The CDR3 consists of 13 residues. Germline V gene lookup returns CDR1 SNHLY and CDR2 FYNNEI.

The DNA of the CDR3 is TGTGCCAGCAGTTTCGCGGGAGGGCAAATCTACGAGCAGTACTTC. This translates into CASSFAGGQIYEQYF. V usage is TRBV27 and J usage is TRBJ2-7, with 9 bases fitting TRBD2. Germline lookup yields CDR1 MNHEY and CDR2 SMNVEV (reference sequence). The CDR3 is 15 residues long. The trim removed 3 bases at V and 3 bases at J, leaving 6 bases unmatched.

CDR3 in amino acids: CASSFGLGAPQTTYEQYF. The CDR3 DNA is TGTGCCAGCAGTTTTGGTCTGGGGGCCCCTCAAACAACCTACGAGCAGTACTTC. The chain recombines TRBV28 with TRBJ2-7; perhaps TRBD1 as D (6 bases). Germline assignment: CDR1 MDHEN and CDR2 SYDVKM. Between the trimmed V and J ends, which lost 3 bases and 2 bases, there was a span of 23 bases. The CDR3 extends over 18 amino acids. Variable domain in full (rest from reference TRBV28 and TRBJ2-7): DVKVTQSSRYLVKRTGEKVFLECVQDMDHENMFWYRQDPGLGLRLIYFSYDVKMKEKGDIPEGYSVSREKKERFSLILESASTNQTSMYLCASSFGLGAPQTTYEQYFGPGTRLTVT.

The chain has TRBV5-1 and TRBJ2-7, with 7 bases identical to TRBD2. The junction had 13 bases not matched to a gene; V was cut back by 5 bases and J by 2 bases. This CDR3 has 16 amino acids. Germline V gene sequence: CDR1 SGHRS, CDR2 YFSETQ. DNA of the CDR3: TGCGCCAGCAGACCCGGTCTAGCGGAACAAGCCTACGAGCAGTACTTC. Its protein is CASRPGLAEQAYEQYF.

This CDR3 reads CASSENYNEQFF. DNA for the CDR3: TGTGCCAGCAGTGAAAACTATAATGAGCAGTTCTTC. The chain joins TRBV6-1 to TRBJ2-1; D is ambiguous. CDR1 and CDR2 (germline): MNHNS, SASEGT. The CDR3 covers 12 residues. The V end lost 2 bases, the J end lost 7 bases, and 6 bases lay between the germline ends.

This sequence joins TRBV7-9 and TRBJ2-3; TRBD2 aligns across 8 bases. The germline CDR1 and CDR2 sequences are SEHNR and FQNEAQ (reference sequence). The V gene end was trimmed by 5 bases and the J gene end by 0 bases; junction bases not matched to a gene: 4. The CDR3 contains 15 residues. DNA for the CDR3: TGTGCCAGCAGCCAGACTAGCGCCAGCACAGATACGCAGTATTTT. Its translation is CASSQTSASTDTQYF.

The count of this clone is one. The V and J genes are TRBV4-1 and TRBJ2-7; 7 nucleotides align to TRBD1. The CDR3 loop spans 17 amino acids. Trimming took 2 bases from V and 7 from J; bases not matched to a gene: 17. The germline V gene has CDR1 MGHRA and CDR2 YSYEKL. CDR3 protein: CASSQIGGLTGQVEQYF. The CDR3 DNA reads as TGCGCCAGCAGCCAAATAGGGGGCCTAACCGGCCAGGTGGAGCAGTACTTC.

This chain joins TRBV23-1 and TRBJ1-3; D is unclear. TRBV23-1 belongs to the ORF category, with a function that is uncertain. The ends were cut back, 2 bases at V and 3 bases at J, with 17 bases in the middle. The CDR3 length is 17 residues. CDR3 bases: TGCGCCAGCAGTCAAGTGGATTTGGAGGCAAATGGAAACACCATATATTTT. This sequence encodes CASSQVDLEANGNTIYF.

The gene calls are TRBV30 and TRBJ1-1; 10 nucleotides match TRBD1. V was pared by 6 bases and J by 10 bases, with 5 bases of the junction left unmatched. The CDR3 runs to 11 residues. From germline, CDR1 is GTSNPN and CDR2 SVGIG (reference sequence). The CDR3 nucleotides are TGTGCCTGCGGACAGGGGGAAGGAGCTTTCTTT. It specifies CACGQGEGAFF.

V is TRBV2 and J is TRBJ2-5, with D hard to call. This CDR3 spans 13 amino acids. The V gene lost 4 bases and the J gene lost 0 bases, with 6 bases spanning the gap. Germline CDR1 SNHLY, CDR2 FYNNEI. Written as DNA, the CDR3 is TGTGCCAGCAGTGTAGGGCACCAAGAGACCCAGTACTTC. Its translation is CASSVGHQETQYF.

The CDR3 here is CASSRQVHSGNTIYF. CDR3 bases: TGTGCCAGTAGCAGACAGGTCCACTCTGGAAACACCATATATTTT. The chain uses TRBV19 and TRBJ1-3; D might be TRBD1 (6 bases). V was cut by 6 bases and J by 0 bases, with 12 bases left in between. The CDR3 is 15 amino acids. From germline, CDR1 is LNHDA and CDR2 SQIVND (reference sequence).

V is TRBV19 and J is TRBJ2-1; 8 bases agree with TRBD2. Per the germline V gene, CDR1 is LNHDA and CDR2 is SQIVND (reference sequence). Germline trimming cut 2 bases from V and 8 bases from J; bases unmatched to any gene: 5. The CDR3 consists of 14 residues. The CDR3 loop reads CASSISGGPYEQFF. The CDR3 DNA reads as TGTGCCAGTAGTATATCGGGAGGGCCCTATGAGCAGTTCTTC.

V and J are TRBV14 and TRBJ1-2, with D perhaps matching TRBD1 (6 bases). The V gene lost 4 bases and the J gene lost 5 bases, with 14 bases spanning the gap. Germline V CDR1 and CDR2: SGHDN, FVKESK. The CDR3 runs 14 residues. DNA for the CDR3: TGTGCCAGCAGCCCTCGCCAGGGGTCATATGGCTACACCTTC. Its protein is CASSPRQGSYGYTF.

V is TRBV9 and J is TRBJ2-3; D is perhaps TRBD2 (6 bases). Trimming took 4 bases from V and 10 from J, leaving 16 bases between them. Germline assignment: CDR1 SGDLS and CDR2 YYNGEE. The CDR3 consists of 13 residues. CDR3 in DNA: TGTGCCAGCAGCCCAAAGAGCGGGTTCGCGCAGTATTTT. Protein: CASSPKSGFAQYF.